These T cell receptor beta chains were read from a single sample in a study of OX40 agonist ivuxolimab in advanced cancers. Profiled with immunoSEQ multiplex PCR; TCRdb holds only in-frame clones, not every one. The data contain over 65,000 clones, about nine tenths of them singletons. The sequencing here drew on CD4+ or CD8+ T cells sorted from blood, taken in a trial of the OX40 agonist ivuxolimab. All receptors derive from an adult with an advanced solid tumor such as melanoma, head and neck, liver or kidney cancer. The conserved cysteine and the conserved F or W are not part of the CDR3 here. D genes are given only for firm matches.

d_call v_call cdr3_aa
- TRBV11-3 ASSLFRYTGWDNEQF
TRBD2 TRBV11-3 ASSLRLAGAYEQF
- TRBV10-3 AISGQVSGETQY
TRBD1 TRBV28 ASSLGTGSYT
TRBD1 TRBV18 ASSLQTGEGVEQY
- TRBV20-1 SAPLRSEQY
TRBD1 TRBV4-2 ASSPLSRQGEAF
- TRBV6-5 ASSSPGESTRELF
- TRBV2 ASSDGRAQETQY
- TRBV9 ASSLRAYETQY
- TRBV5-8 ASSWDENGYT
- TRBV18 ASSRGTDTQY
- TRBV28 ALPYEQY
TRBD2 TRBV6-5 ASSYSAGDAYEQY
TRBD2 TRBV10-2 ASQGTRAGETQY
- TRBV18 ASSSGTEAFNEQF
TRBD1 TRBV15 ATSRGTGSYEQY
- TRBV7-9 ASSFRQHTGELF
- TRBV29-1 SVDSVRTGDETQY
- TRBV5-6 ASSKVDTEAF
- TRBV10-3 AISEGGMRTDTQY
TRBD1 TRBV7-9 ASSLGDRAPQETQY
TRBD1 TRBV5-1 ASSLSSVGQNYGYT
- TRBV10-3 ATQFQTDQGAYT
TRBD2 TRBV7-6 ASSLLTSGGGDEQF
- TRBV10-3 AISGSNTIY
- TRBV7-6 ASSPDSNYGYT
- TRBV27 ASRRVLYADTQY
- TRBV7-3 ASSIGTSHQGTQY
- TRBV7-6 ASSLGMWRRDQANYGYT
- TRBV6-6 ASTTGLPLNTEAF